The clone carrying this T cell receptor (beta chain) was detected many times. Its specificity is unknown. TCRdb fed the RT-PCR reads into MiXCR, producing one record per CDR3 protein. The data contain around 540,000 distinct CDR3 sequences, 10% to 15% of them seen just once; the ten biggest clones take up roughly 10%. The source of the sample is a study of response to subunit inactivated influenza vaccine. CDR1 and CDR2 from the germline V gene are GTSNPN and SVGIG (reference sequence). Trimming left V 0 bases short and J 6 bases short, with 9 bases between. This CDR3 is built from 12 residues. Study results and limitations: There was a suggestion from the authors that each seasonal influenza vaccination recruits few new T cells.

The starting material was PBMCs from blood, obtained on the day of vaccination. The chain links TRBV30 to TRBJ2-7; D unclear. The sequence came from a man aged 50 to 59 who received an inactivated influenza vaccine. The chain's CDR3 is CAWSVISSEQYF. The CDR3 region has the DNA TGTGCCTGGAGTGTAATCAGTTCCGAGCAGTACTTC.